The 4 T cell receptor beta chains presented below share a single source sample, sequenced in a study of cytomegalovirus exposure and HLA in healthy donors. 60 Vbeta and 13 Jbeta primers were used in PCR. Using immunoSEQ multiplex PCR, the repertoire was profiled, and TCRdb retains in-frame clones only, with some absent. The repertoire holds around 150,000 clones, with roughly 86% as singletons. Sequenced: PBMCs. The receptors derive from a woman aged 40 to 50 in good health and CMV-seronegative.

The rearrangement uses TRBV5-1 and TRBJ2-7; 11 bases fit TRBD2. Germline values: CDR1 SGHRS, CDR2 YFSETQ. V lost 4 bases and J lost 5; bases outside the gene matches: 14. The CDR3 loop spans 17 amino acids. Here the CDR3 reads CASSPILLAGGPNEQYF. The CDR3 coding sequence is TGCGCCAGCAGCCCCATCCTCTTAGCGGGAGGGCCCAACGAGCAGTACTTC.

The chain joins TRBV19 to TRBJ1-5; 10 nucleotides agree with TRBD1. J gave up 5 bases and V 7 bases, and 8 bases lay outside the gene matches. Germline V gene lookup returns CDR1 LNHDA and CDR2 SQIVND (reference sequence). The CDR3 covers 15 residues. DNA of the CDR3: TGTGCCAGTACCCAGGGACAGGGGAATTATCAGCCCCAGCATTTT. Its translation is CASTQGQGNYQPQHF.

The DNA of the CDR3 is TGTGCCAGCAGCTTGGCCGGGACTCAGACTGAAGCTTTCTTT. Residues: CASSLAGTQTEAFF. The chain couples TRBV5-4 to TRBJ1-1; possibly TRBD1 for D (5 bases). The V and J ends lost 0 bases and 5 bases respectively, with 11 bases between them. Germline lookup yields CDR1 SGHNT and CDR2 YYREEE (reference sequence). The CDR3 covers 14 residues.

This chain connects TRBV28 to TRBJ1-2, with 8 bases aligning to TRBD1. V was clipped by 6 bases and J by 4 bases; unmatched bases: 4. The CDR3 spans 13 residues. Per germline, CDR1 MDHEN and CDR2 SYDVKM. The CDR3 protein is CASRRQGTYGYTF. The CDR3 nucleotides are TGTGCCAGCAGAAGACAGGGGACCTATGGCTACACCTTC.